This TCR beta chain was sequenced for a study of CXCR3-negative and CXCR3-positive naive CD8 T cells. Study results and limitations: Sequencing showed both naive subsets with comparably high diversity, and memory CD8+ cells much lower. CXCR3-positive naive cells had more hydrophobic TRB CDR3s than CXCR3-negative naive cells. Naive CXCR3-positive and CXCR3-negative cells shared TRBV-TRBJ usage; memory cells diverged.

A note on this clonotype: Its antigen is not known.

UMI-labeled 5' RACE yielded the TRB cDNA libraries. Using the 5' RACE reads, TCRdb records one entry per CDR3 protein without DNA. The table lists some 120,000 distinct CDR3 sequences. The sequence derives from a human donor in good health. Some clones in this sample may be carry-over from other donors' samples. The sequenced sample was naive CXCR3+ CD8+ T cells from blood. Stated subset: CD45RO-CCR7+CD27+CD95- naive CD8+ T cells expressing CXCR3 (TNR3+).

CDR3 residues: CASSFTSGSNEQFF. The chain has TRBV5-1 and TRBJ2-1; TCRdb's D call, TRBD2, is unchecked because there is no DNA. The CDR3 covers 14 residues. Per the germline V gene, CDR1 is SGHRS and CDR2 is YFSETQ. The variable domain in full, with the rest retrieved from reference TRBV5-1 and TRBJ2-1, is KAGVTQTPRYLIKTRGQQVTLSCSPISGHRSVSWYQQTPGQGLQFLFEYFSETQRNKGNFPGRFSGRQFSNSRSEMNVSTLELGDSALYLCASSFTSGSNEQFFGPGTRLTVL.